Below, one TCR beta chain is given with its context. Its cognate antigen has yet to be identified. Per-nucleotide qualities are absent, and no much larger clonotype sits a single base away. The sample originates from a study of cytomegalovirus exposure and HLA in healthy donors (dated by TCRdb to about 2017). For context, the study as a whole: In an earlier analysis of roughly 500 of the donors, about 270 Gb of sequence data and 117 million unique TCR beta sequences from 180 million or so T cells were reported. The number of typed donors differed by locus: 629-630 for A, B, C, DRB1 and DQB1; approximately 540 for DQA1; approximately 610 for DPA1; and 400 to 480 for DPB1. Class I and class II HLA loci were covered by the typing at four-digit resolution. In addition to the first cohort of approximately 650 subjects, a separate validation cohort of 120 different subjects was used. The later analysis used no new phenotypic data to find candidate immune exposures, relying instead on TCR beta sequences and their occurrence across donors. The study used immunosequencing to profile the T cell repertoires of 600 to 850 subjects and linked those repertoires to cytomegalovirus serostatus. Around 300 gigabases of sequencing data and 70 million to 85 million unique TCR sequences were included in an early release covering roughly 600 HLA-typed donors. The genetic ancestry cluster associated with self-reported Caucasian donors included approximately 85% of the roughly 400 genotyped donors. To predict cytomegalovirus infection status, the study brought together high-throughput TCR immunosequencing, statistical association of individual TCRs with disease status, and machine learning. Across 300 to 500 genotyped donors of the cohort, an average of about 250,000 unique TCR beta nucleotide sequences per donor were sequenced, and around 20% of those sequences were non-productive. Four to six DR-DQ haplotypes were handled as single units for association and clustering, since linkage in the cohort was strong. An earlier analysis of fewer than 700 of the donors applied high-throughput TCR beta sequencing to assess whether each TCR beta V gene segment acted as functional or pseudogenic. The study was designed to test whether signatures of past pathogen exposure could be identified by cataloging public T cell receptors. A later genetic analysis took genome-wide SNP genotypes for about three fifths of the 666 donors and used that subset as a discovery cohort. A later analysis re-analyzed previously published TCR beta repertoires from 660 or so donors and added high-resolution HLA genotyping to study TCR occurrence patterns. Every repertoire in the discovery cohort had been generated on one and the same sequencing platform. Alongside the repertoire data, information on donor age, sex, ethnicity and CMV serostatus was compiled. Paper-wide results and their limitations: Specific HLA alleles were associated with 16,951 TCR beta sequences at a false discovery rate of 0.05 in a later analysis. In a later analysis, TCR association rates were found to vary across HLA loci, with the most associated TCRs seen for DRB1 alleles and the fewest for HLA-C alleles. According to a later analysis, most CMV-associated TCR beta chains appeared to be HLA-restricted, and the HLA associations seemed to be driven largely by CMV exposure. Strong co-occurrence of HLA alleles, especially DR and DQ, made assigning TCR associations to individual alleles difficult. Compared with equally common non-associated chains, HLA-associated TCR beta chains in a later analysis were more clonally expanded and had lower generation probabilities. The authors suggested that the approach could potentially be extended to other disease states and immunological phenotypes. Several of the top co-occurrence clusters appeared to be linked to parvovirus B19, influenza, CMV and Epstein-Barr virus, according to a later analysis. The presence/absence analyses assumed that sequencing depth was roughly uniform across donors, and that assumption may not be true. Most TCR sequences were observed very rarely across donors, whereas some public TCRs were present in many individuals. A total of fewer than 200 TCR beta chains were listed by the study as associated with cytomegalovirus. Correlated functional status among segregating V segments might be attributable to linkage disequilibrium, but an unknown experimental factor could not be ruled out. A later genetic analysis reported fewer N-insertions in productive TCRs among donors in an Asian-associated ancestry cluster than the roughly 700-donor mean. In both the original and validation cohorts, the classifier was reported to diagnose cytomegalovirus status with high specificity and sensitivity. Three of the identified cytomegalovirus-associated TCR beta chains were confirmed in vitro to be specific for cytomegalovirus antigens. A further reported finding was that TCR beta sequences accurately predicted the HLA-A and HLA-B alleles for most subjects in the first cohort. The 87-base-pair reads could not distinguish some IMGT-functional V segments, including TRBV6-2 and TRBV6-3, so those segments were excluded. In an earlier analysis of more than 450 of the donors, most TCR beta V segments were observed in productive rearrangements about 90% or about 30% of the time, broadly matching IMGT annotations. The only immune exposure information available for the cohort was CMV serostatus. A later genetic analysis associated a missense DCLRE1C variant with V-gene and J-gene trimming of TCR beta chains, and an independent cohort replicated the association. Only TCR beta chains were sequenced in this cohort, and the absence of alpha or paired-chain data limited detectable features. A cluster of highly shared sequence variants was judged likely to be a technical artifact of the sequencing pipeline. Seventeen rarely observed V segments, including chromosome 9 orphons, were excluded from the earlier analysis of approximately 500 of the donors because counts were too low. HLA typing was unavailable for some donors at each locus, so association tests used only the typed subset.

Library generation was performed with the immunoSEQ multiplex PCR assay. For the multiplex PCR, a mixture combining 60 forward primers for TCR Vbeta segments and 13 reverse primers for TCR Jbeta segments was used. Amplification of the CDR3 region of rearranged TCR beta genes was performed with a multiplex PCR assay on genomic DNA. The amplified TCR beta libraries were sequenced on the Illumina HiSeq System as 87-base-pair reads. Per the original workflow: In a later analysis, approximately 74 million unique TCR beta chains were counted across the 500 to 850 repertoires, and roughly 10 million of these chains were shared by at least two donors. Raw reads were error-corrected and collapsed into unique sequences with a nearest-neighbor algorithm that merged closely related sequences to remove PCR and sequencing errors. CDR3 sequences were aligned to IMGT reference sequences to assign V, D and J gene segments. For a sequence to be retained, a match of at least six nucleotides to both a V gene segment and a J gene segment was required. A rearrangement was called productive if the CDR3 had no stop codons and remained in frame with V and J, and every other rearrangement was called non-productive. Following IMGT convention, CDR3 was defined as the stretch from the second conserved V-encoded cysteine up to the conserved J-encoded phenylalanine. In an earlier analysis of approximately 590 of the donors, sequences lacking an unambiguous match to a single V gene segment were excluded. In an earlier analysis of approximately 560 of the donors, a V segment was called functional when productive rearrangements were above 56.7%, and segregating when the standard deviation between donors exceeded 5%. To diagnose cytomegalovirus status from the catalog of TCR beta chain sequences, a statistical classification framework was built. In a later analysis, TCR nucleotide sequences were compared against IMGT/GENE-DB human TR gene sequences so that V and J genes could be assigned. A later analysis assigned CDR3 sequences and most-parsimonious VDJ recombination scenarios with the TCRdist pipeline. In a later analysis, each TCR beta chain was defined by its CDR3 amino acid sequence together with its V-gene family, and reads lacking a unique V-gene family were excluded. In a later analysis, 450 to 600 highly shared, low-generation-probability nucleotide sequences were removed to address suspected cross-contamination and a sequencing artifact. A later analysis calculated a clonal expansion index for each public chain from normalized within-repertoire ranks of inferred template counts. Generation probabilities in a later analysis came from a VDJ recombination model fitted to out-of-frame rearrangements, and those results were checked against IGoR. In a later analysis, hypergeometric tests were used to score TCR-TCR, TCR-HLA and TCR-CMV co-occurrence, with a repertoire-size bias correction applied to TCR pairs. In a later analysis, false discovery rates were estimated by permuting HLA or CMV assignments 20 times. In a later analysis, co-occurring TCRs were grouped with DBSCAN, and TCRdist sequence similarity was added when clustering was performed within HLA-allele-positive subsets. Repertoires with fewer than 30,000 or more than 120,000 public chains, plus five repertoires with anomalous nucleotide sharing, were excluded from co-occurrence clustering. TCRdb provides this immuneACCESS table in a form limited to in-frame rearrangements. Some clones are lacking; in checked studies, under half of them reflect an unresolved V gene, and why the rest are absent is not known. Clone size and the V and J calls come from that table; the DNA yielded D and trimming. The sample table shows approximately 90,000 clones, and under 85% are seen once. The leading ten clones occupy about 2.1% of the sample.

The cohort was made up of roughly 670 healthy bone marrow donors. At the time of sampling, all cohort members were nominally healthy, though unrecorded immune exposures were likely present. The donor was CMV seronegative and belonged to the group of 380 or so seronegative cohort members. A peripheral blood sample was collected from each donor, and TCR beta sequencing was performed on peripheral blood mononuclear cells. Genomic DNA extraction from the blood cell samples was performed with the Qiagen DNeasy Blood Extraction Kit. Including cysteine and phenylalanine, the CDR3 has 14 amino acids. Kept here is only the CDR3 DNA, which spans 42 bases and is read in frame from base 1. At the junction V is shortened by 8 bases and J by 3 bases; bases outside the gene matches: 10. Reading the germline V gene gives CDR1 SNHLY and CDR2 FYNNEI.

This clonotype originated in a boy aged 5-17 years in good health and CMV-seronegative. Sequencing used PBMCs. The rearranged segments are TRBV2 and TRBJ2-7; TRBD1 fits 7 bases in the junction. The sequenced DNA is TGTGCCAGCCGCAAGGGCAGGGGGAGCTACGAGCAGTACTTC. This encodes CASRKGRGSYEQYF.